The clone carrying this TCR beta chain was counted ten times or more. Its antigen remains unknown. V was trimmed by 3 bases and J by 0 bases, leaving 15 bases between them. This CDR3 comprises 17 residues. Germline CDR1 is SGHVS and CDR2 is FNYEAQ. The data are from a study of T cell repertoires in cytomegalovirus infection. Study details: Recently described HLA-C-restricted plus well-studied HLA-B-restricted CMV epitopes were used.

Each CDR3 protein is one row after TCRdb ran MiXCR on the reads. This sample yields 700,000 to 850,000 distinct CDR3 sequences, of which about 31% are seen a single time; about an eighth belongs to the top ten. The study, taken as a whole, reports: HLA-C-restricted CMV clonotypes gave the most frequent clonotype in two of eight donors.

V gene TRBV7-6 combines with J gene TRBJ1-5; D is undetermined. Sequenced here: cultured CD8+ T cells from PBMCs, sampled from culture after CMV antigen stimulation. This receptor was identified in a human donor in good health (CMV status not recorded). Some clones in this sample may be carry-over from other donors' samples. CDR3 sequence: CASSLLSGEVSNQPQHF. The DNA for the CDR3 is TGTGCCAGCAGCTTGTTGAGCGGGGAGGTTAGCAATCAGCCCCAGCATTTT.